These 30 T cell receptor beta chains came from one sample sequenced in a study of tissue T cells after allogeneic stem cell transplantation. Data came from immunoSEQ multiplex PCR; TCRdb stores just in-frame clones and leaves some out. This sample has more than 4,500 clones, with roughly three quarters found just once. The sample in question was duodenal tissue, obtained at autopsy. These receptors were taken from a female patient aged 18-55 years with steroid-refractory graft-versus-host disease after an allogeneic stem cell transplant. Some T cells may be graft donor cells.

This chain joins TRBV10-3 and TRBJ2-7; 9 positions agree with TRBD1. This CDR3 contains 15 residues. V dropped 4 bases and J dropped 6; count of bases not matched to a gene: 10. CDR1 and CDR2 (germline): ENHRY, SYGVKD. The CDR3 here is CAISVDRGKESEQYF. The CDR3 DNA follows: TGTGCCATCAGTGTAGACAGGGGGAAGGAAAGCGAGCAGTACTTC.

The V call is TRBV5-1, the J call TRBJ2-1, with TRBD2 matching over 10 bases. The junction had 12 bases not matched to a gene; V was cut back by 4 bases and J by 8 bases. This CDR3 has 16 amino acids. The germline CDR1 and CDR2 sequences are SGHRS and YFSETQ. DNA of the CDR3: TGCGCCAGCAGCCCCGGGCGGGCTAGCGGGAGCCATGAGCAGTTCTTC. Translating gives CASSPGRASGSHEQFF.

This chain uses TRBV7-8 with TRBJ2-7, with 10 bases fitting TRBD2. The CDR3 is made up of 15 amino acids. CDR1 is SGHVS, CDR2 FQNEAQ, per germline. V was pared by 5 bases and J by 1 base, with 5 bases of the junction left unmatched. The CDR3 DNA reads TGTGCCAGCAGCACGACTAGCGGGTCGTCCTACGAGCAGTACTTC. Translated: CASSTTSGSSYEQYF.

The rearrangement joins TRBV2 to TRBJ2-7; D gene unclear. CDR3 size: 12 residues. CDR1 is SNHLY and CDR2 is FYNNEI in the germline V gene. V was trimmed by 8 bases and J by 4 bases, leaving 12 bases between them. Written as DNA, the CDR3 is TGTGCCAGCGTAGGGATCCTTTACGAGCAGTACTTC. Protein product: CASVGILYEQYF.

Judged by abundance, this clone is medium-sized (0.01 to 0.1%). The chain has TRBV24-1 and TRBJ2-7; D is possibly TRBD1 or TRBD2 (5 bases each). Trimming took off 4 bases at V and 5 bases at J, with 11 bases between the two ends. The CDR3 is 13 amino acids. CDR1 is KGHDR, CDR2 SFDVKD, per germline. The CDR3 sequence: CATSDPRGDEQYF. The CDR3 nucleotides read TGTGCCACCAGTGACCCCAGAGGGGACGAGCAGTACTTC.

The chain has TRBV5-1 and TRBJ2-2; weak D call: TRBD2 (6 bases). Germline V gene sequence: CDR1 SGHRS, CDR2 YFSETQ. This CDR3 spans 15 amino acids. Trimming left V 7 bases short and J 4 bases short, with 17 bases between. CDR3: CASSLSGSGTGELFF. CDR3 sequence (DNA): TGCGCCAGCTCTCTATCCGGGAGCGGCACCGGGGAGCTGTTTTTT. Full variable domain (missing parts from reference TRBV5-1 and TRBJ2-2): KAGVTQTPRYLIKTRGQQVTLSCSPISGHRSVSWYQQTPGQGLQFLFEYFSETQRNKGNFPGRFSGRQFSNSRSEMNVSTLELGDSALYLCASSLSGSGTGELFFGEGSRLTVL.

V gene TRBV27 combines with J gene TRBJ2-7; a weak D match, TRBD2 (6 bases). Germline V gives CDR1 MNHEY, CDR2 SMNVEV (reference sequence). V lost 7 bases, J lost 7 bases, and 14 bases lay in between. The CDR3 spans 12 residues. Here the CDR3 DNA reads TGTGCCAGCAACAACGGAGGGTTGGAGCAGTACTTC. The encoded protein is CASNNGGLEQYF.

The chain carries TRBV6-6 and TRBJ1-1; D is unclear. V was clipped by 0 bases and J by 0 bases, with 11 bases between them. The CDR3 has 16 amino acids. Germline lookup yields CDR1 MNHNY and CDR2 SVGAGI (reference sequence). In DNA, the CDR3 is TGTGCCAGCAGTTACTCGTCAGCCCGGTTGAACACTGAAGCTTTCTTT. Amino acids: CASSYSSARLNTEAFF.

This sequence joins TRBV5-5 and TRBJ1-2; 9 bases are shared with TRBD1. CDR3 length equals 16 residues. Germline CDR1 reads SGHKS; CDR2 reads YYEKEE (reference sequence). Germline trimming cut 0 bases from V and 5 bases from J; bases unmatched to any gene: 8. CDR3 sequence (DNA): TGTGCCAGCAGCTTGGGTAGTACCGGGACAGGGTATGGCTACACCTTC. Its translation is CASSLGSTGTGYGYTF.

This clone was seen a single time. The chain is built from TRBV10-1 and TRBJ2-4, with D possibly being TRBD1 (6 bases). The V gene's germline CDR1 is WNHNN and CDR2 SYGVQD (reference sequence). The CDR3 contains 15 residues. V was shortened by 10 bases and J by 0 bases, with 16 bases between the two germline ends. The CDR3 DNA is TGCGCCACCTCACAGGGACGTCAAGCCAAAAACATTCAGTACTTC. This codes for CATSQGRQAKNIQYF.

The rearrangement links TRBV7-6 to TRBJ2-3; TRBD2 might be the D (5 bases). This CDR3 contains 13 residues. V shed 5 bases and J shed 7 bases, with 13 bases lying between them. The germline CDR1 and CDR2 sequences are SGHVS and FNYEAQ. For the CDR3, the DNA is TGTGCCAGCAGCCTCGGGGAGAGACATACGCAGTATTTT. Its translation: CASSLGERHTQYF.

The V and J genes are TRBV4-1 and TRBJ2-3; perhaps TRBD1 as D (5 bases). Germline CDR1 is MGHRA and CDR2 is YSYEKL. V dropped 8 bases and J dropped 0 bases, with 15 bases sitting between them. The CDR3 consists of 15 residues. The DNA of the CDR3 is TGCGCCAGCCAGGGCGCCTCCTATAGCACAGATACGCAGTATTTT. It codes for CASQGASYSTDTQYF.

The chain carries TRBV11-2 and TRBJ1-2; maybe TRBD1 (5 bases). This CDR3 has 14 amino acids. Trimming removed 4 bases from V and 4 bases from J, with 13 bases in between. Germline values: CDR1 SGHAT, CDR2 FQNNGV. DNA of the CDR3: TGTGCCAGCAGCTCGGGGGTTAGGGGCTATGGCTACACCTTC. Translation gives CASSSGVRGYGYTF.

The V call is TRBV5-1, the J call TRBJ1-1; D may be TRBD1 (5 bases). CDR1 is SGHRS and CDR2 is YFSETQ in the germline V gene. This CDR3 spans 15 amino acids. Trimming cost V 7 bases and J 4 bases, with 20 bases left between them. CDR3 loop: CASVALGAAGTEAFF. The DNA of the CDR3 is TGCGCCAGCGTCGCTCTAGGGGCCGCCGGCACTGAAGCTTTCTTT.

This clone was counted a single time. This sequence joins TRBV7-8 and TRBJ2-5; possibly TRBD2 for D (6 bases). The length of the CDR3 is 13 residues. Trimming cost V 3 bases and J 5 bases, with 10 bases left between them. The germline CDR1 and CDR2 sequences are SGHVS and FQNEAQ. The CDR3 nucleotides are TGTGCCAGCAGCTTCGCGGGGTGGGAGACCCAGTACTTC. Amino acids: CASSFAGWETQYF.

The chain recombines TRBV6-5 with TRBJ2-7; 7 nucleotides agree with TRBD1. This CDR3 has 14 amino acids. Germline V CDR1 and CDR2: MNHEY, SVGAGI. The J segment lost 1 base and the V segment lost 8 bases, leaving 8 bases of the junction unmatched. CDR3 in amino acids: CASGRQGTSYEQYF. DNA of the CDR3: TGTGCCAGCGGGCGACAGGGCACTTCCTACGAGCAGTACTTC.

The gene calls are TRBV20-1 and TRBJ1-3; possibly TRBD1 for D (6 bases). The germline gives CDR1 DFQATT, CDR2 SNEGSKA (reference sequence). The CDR3 length is 11 residues. V was clipped by 3 bases and J by 9 bases, with 9 bases between them. CDR3 in DNA: TGCAGTGCTAGGGCCAGGGGCACCATATATTTT. It is translated as CSARARGTIYF.

The chain couples TRBV7-8 to TRBJ1-2, with 9 bases aligning to TRBD1. The CDR3 is 13 residues long. Germline V gives CDR1 SGHVS, CDR2 FQNEAQ. The trim removed 4 bases at V and 7 bases at J, leaving 4 bases unmatched. The CDR3, as DNA: TGTGCCAGCAGCTGGGACAGGGAAGGTGGCTACACCTTC. This translates into CASSWDREGGYTF.

The rearrangement joins TRBV6-5 to TRBJ1-1, with D possibly being TRBD1 (5 bases). In germline, CDR1 is MNHEY, CDR2 SVGAGI. The CDR3 spans 12 residues. The V and J ends lost 0 bases and 8 bases respectively, with 7 bases between them. CDR3 sequence: CASSYSGEEAFF. CDR3 bases: TGTGCCAGCAGTTACTCGGGGGAGGAAGCTTTCTTT.

The chain uses TRBV12-3 or TRBV12-4 and TRBJ2-1; TRBD1 might be the D (5 bases). Trimming left V 1 base short and J 8 bases short, with 9 bases between. CDR3 length: 13 amino acids. CDR3 in amino acids: CASSLVVGHEQFF. In nucleotides, the CDR3 is TGTGCCAGCAGTTTAGTAGTGGGGCATGAGCAGTTCTTC.

This rearrangement joins TRBV4-1 to TRBJ2-4; 9 positions agree with TRBD1. The J segment lost 3 bases and the V segment lost 3 bases, leaving 9 bases of the junction unmatched. Looked up from germline, CDR1 is MGHRA and CDR2 is YSYEKL. The CDR3 contains 17 residues. CDR3 residues: CASSHSNRGPIKNIQYF. The CDR3 DNA reads TGCGCCAGCAGCCATTCCAACAGGGGGCCAATCAAAAACATTCAGTACTTC.

The chain uses TRBV5-6 and TRBJ1-2; D unclear. The CDR3 covers 11 residues. The ends were cut back, 0 bases at V and 7 bases at J, with 4 bases in the middle. Germline V gives CDR1 SGHDT, CDR2 YYEEEE. CDR3 nucleotide sequence: TGTGCCAGCAGCTTGGCCCTTGGCTACACCTTC. This translates into CASSLALGYTF.

This clone was observed a single time. The genes are TRBV28 and TRBJ1-6; D is uncertain. V lost 3 bases and J lost 10, with 13 bases in between. Per the germline V gene, CDR1 is MDHEN and CDR2 is SYDVKM. The CDR3 consists of 14 residues. CDR3 protein: CASSLVSGESPLHF. The CDR3 coding sequence is TGTGCCAGCAGTTTGGTCAGCGGGGAATCACCCCTCCACTTT.

V and J are TRBV7-8 and TRBJ2-6; 7 bases are shared with TRBD2. The CDR3 loop spans 18 amino acids. Germline lookup yields CDR1 SGHVS and CDR2 FQNEAQ. V trimming: 3 bases; J trimming: 2 bases; junction bases outside the gene matches: 10. In DNA, the CDR3 is TGTGCCAGCAGCTTTCGGTTGGGGGGGAGCCCTGGGGCCAACGTCCTGACTTTC. It encodes CASSFRLGGSPGANVLTF.

This chain connects TRBV5-6 to TRBJ2-5; maybe TRBD2 (6 bases). The CDR3 is 12 residues long. Trimming took 9 bases from V and 5 from J, leaving 14 bases between them. Germline-derived CDR1 and CDR2 are SGHDT and YYEEEE. The CDR3 protein is CATTLGGETQYF. CDR3 nucleotide sequence: TGTGCCACTACACTTGGAGGGGAGACCCAGTACTTC.

The V and J genes are TRBV5-6 and TRBJ2-2; 8 bases map to TRBD2. The germline gives CDR1 SGHDT, CDR2 YYEEEE. V dropped 2 bases and J dropped 11; count of bases not matched to a gene: 5. This CDR3 has 13 residues. In DNA, the CDR3 is TGTGCCAGCAGCTTACCGGGGGGGCGAGAGCTGTTTTTT. It encodes CASSLPGGRELFF.

V usage is TRBV7-9 and J usage is TRBJ2-6; no definite D call. Trimming left V 5 bases short and J 2 bases short, with 16 bases between. The CDR3 runs to 17 residues. CDR1 SEHNR and CDR2 FQNEAQ come from the germline V gene (reference sequence). In DNA form, the CDR3 reads TGTGCCAGCAGCCCAGTGGGTAGGGAAGCTGGGGCCAACGTCCTGACTTTC. This translates into CASSPVGREAGANVLTF.

The J gene is TRBJ1-5, the V gene TRBV25-1; a weak D match, TRBD1 (5 bases). The V gene's germline CDR1 is MGHDK and CDR2 SYGVNS. The ends were cut back, 2 bases at V and 5 bases at J, with 10 bases in the middle. The CDR3 consists of 14 residues. The CDR3 nucleotides are TGTGCCAGCAGTGAACTGGGGCTACATCAGCCCCAGCATTTT. This codes for CASSELGLHQPQHF.

CDR3 loop: CASSLGPHSYEQYF. The CDR3 bases are TGTGCCAGCAGCTTGGGACCCCACTCCTACGAGCAGTACTTC. The chain carries TRBV5-6 and TRBJ2-7; D ambiguous. The germline gives CDR1 SGHDT, CDR2 YYEEEE. V gave up 0 bases and J gave up 0 bases, with 7 bases separating them. The CDR3 extends over 14 amino acids.

The chain employs TRBV4-1 and TRBJ2-1; D tentatively fits TRBD1 or TRBD2 (5 bases each). The germline gives CDR1 MGHRA, CDR2 YSYEKL. The V and J ends lost 7 bases and 5 bases respectively, with 15 bases between them. The CDR3 extends over 14 amino acids. CDR3 sequence: CASIGEKGNNEQFF. The CDR3 coding sequence is TGCGCCAGCATTGGGGAGAAGGGGAACAATGAGCAGTTCTTC.